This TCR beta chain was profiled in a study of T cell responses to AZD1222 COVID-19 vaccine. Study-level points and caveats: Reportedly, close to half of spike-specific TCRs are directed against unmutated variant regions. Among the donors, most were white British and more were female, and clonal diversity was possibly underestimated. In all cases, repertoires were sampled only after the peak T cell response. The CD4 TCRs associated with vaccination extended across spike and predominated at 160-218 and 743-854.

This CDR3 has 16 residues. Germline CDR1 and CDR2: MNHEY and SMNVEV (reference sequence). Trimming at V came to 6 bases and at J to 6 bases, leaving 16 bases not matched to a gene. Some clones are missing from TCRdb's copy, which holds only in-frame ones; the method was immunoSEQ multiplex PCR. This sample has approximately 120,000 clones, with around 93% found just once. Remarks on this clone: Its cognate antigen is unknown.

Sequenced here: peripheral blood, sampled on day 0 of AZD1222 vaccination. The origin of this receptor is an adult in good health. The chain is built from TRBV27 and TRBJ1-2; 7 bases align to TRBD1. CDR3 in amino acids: CASSRARGQNLHGYTF. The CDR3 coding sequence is TGTGCCAGCAGCCGAGCCCGGGGACAGAACCTTCATGGCTACACCTTC.